The 8 T cell receptor beta chains presented below share a single source sample, sequenced in a study of beta chain features in type 1 diabetes (dated by TCRdb to 2016 to 2019). The library was made by the immunoSEQ multiplex PCR assay. All of the isolated RNA was reverse transcribed with the High Capacity cDNA Reverse Transcription Kit, so expressed TCRB transcripts were sequenced. Entries here come from immuneACCESS through TCRdb and include only in-frame sequences with V and J called. Some clones fail to appear in such tables; in the studies checked, an unresolved V gene covers under half of the shortfall, and the cause of the remainder is unknown. The sample profile shows around 650,000 clones; around 12% of them were found once. Of the sample, around 0.12% falls within the top ten clones. General study outcomes and caveats: Type 1 diabetes patients showed a moderate but significant shortening of TCRB CDR3 length in all four CD4+ subsets.

No antigen is known for these receptors. Sequencing input: naive CD4+ T cells from blood. This specimen's cell subset or site label, interpreted: true naive CD4+ T cells. Receptors were obtained from a man under 40 with type 1 diabetes.

In this sample, this clone turned up a few times. The gene calls are TRBV5-1 and TRBJ2-1; D is undetermined. V shed 3 bases and J shed 5 bases, with 9 bases lying between them. CDR3 length equals 13 residues. Germline-derived CDR1 and CDR2 are SGHRS and YFSETQ. CDR3 DNA: TGCGCCAGCAGCTCCGGGCCGAACAATGAGCAGTTCTTC. Translated: CASSSGPNNEQFF.

This sequence joins TRBV7-9 and TRBJ1-2; D is possibly TRBD1 (5 bases). The CDR3 is 15 residues long. Germline loops: CDR1 SEHNR, CDR2 FQNEAQ (reference sequence). V was pared by 4 bases and J by 2 bases, with 14 bases between. This CDR3 is CASSYMGRANYGYTF. DNA for the CDR3: TGTGCCAGCAGCTATATGGGCAGGGCAAACTATGGCTACACCTTC.

There are a few counts of this clone. The rearrangement joins TRBV13 to TRBJ2-7, with 9 bases fitting TRBD2. The CDR3 consists of 17 residues. Germline trimming cut 5 bases from V and 6 bases from J; bases unmatched to any gene: 17. Germline assignment: CDR1 PRHDT and CDR2 FYEKMQ (reference sequence). CDR3: CASSLPWAGGPNREQYF. The CDR3 DNA follows: TGTGCCAGCAGCCTCCCCTGGGCGGGGGGGCCTAACCGCGAGCAGTACTTC.

The V gene is TRBV5-4, the J gene TRBJ1-6; 8 bases line up with TRBD1. Germline V lookup: CDR1 SGHNT, CDR2 YYREEE (reference sequence). V lost 7 bases and J lost 7; bases outside the gene matches: 13. The CDR3 covers 16 residues. CDR3 DNA sequence: TGTGCCAGCCGCGACCGGACAGGGTCTACCAATTCACCCCTCCACTTT. Translated, it gives CASRDRTGSTNSPLHF. The whole variable domain, filled in from reference TRBV5-4 and TRBJ1-6, reads ETGVTQSPTHLIKTRGQQVTLRCSSQSGHNTVSWYQQALGQGPQFIFQYYREEENGRGNFPPRFSGLQFPNYSSELNVNALELDDSALYLCASRDRTGSTNSPLHFGNGTRLTVT.

The chain links TRBV2 to TRBJ1-2, with D unclear. Germline loops: CDR1 SNHLY, CDR2 FYNNEI. The CDR3 extends over 12 amino acids. V was clipped by 4 bases and J by 8 bases, with 11 bases between them. This CDR3 is CASSVMRGGYTF. The CDR3 nucleotides read TGTGCCAGCAGTGTCATGCGGGGAGGCTACACCTTC.

This clone was seen only a few times. The chain employs TRBV29-1 and TRBJ1-1; D is undetermined. Germline V gene data show CDR1 as SQVTM and CDR2 as ANQGSEA. This CDR3 is 12 amino acids long. V lost 4 bases and J 4 bases, leaving 10 bases between the germline ends. CDR3: CSVVPGPTEAFF. The CDR3 DNA reads TGCAGCGTTGTCCCCGGGCCCACTGAAGCTTTCTTT.

This clone was detected only a few times. This rearrangement joins TRBV9 to TRBJ1-6; D not resolved. The CDR3 is 14 amino acids. Per the germline V gene, CDR1 is SGDLS and CDR2 is YYNGEE. Trimming removed 0 bases at V and 11 bases at J, with 12 bases between. CDR3 protein: CASSVDDTETPLHF. CDR3 sequence (DNA): TGTGCCAGCAGCGTAGATGACACAGAAACACCCCTCCACTTT.

In this sample, this clone turned up many times. The J gene is TRBJ2-5, the V gene TRBV5-4, with D possibly TRBD1 on 6 matching bases. The CDR3 has 13 amino acids. The germline gives CDR1 SGHNT, CDR2 YYREEE (reference sequence). With 4 bases removed from V and 7 bases from J, the gap between germline ends came to 14 bases. The chain's CDR3 is CASSEDSKGTQYF. The CDR3 nucleotides read TGTGCCAGCAGCGAGGACAGCAAGGGGACCCAGTACTTC.